The 20 T cell receptor beta chains presented below share a single source sample, sequenced in a study of blood T cell repertoires in COVID-19. Repertoires were generated with immunoSEQ multiplex PCR, while TCRdb's copy carries only in-frame clones and drops some. This table has tens of thousands of clones, about 90% appearing once. Sequencing was done on a sample of peripheral blood. All receptors derive from a man aged 65 to 79 in a cohort sampled during active COVID-19.

The rearrangement joins TRBV7-9 to TRBJ2-1; TRBD2 agrees at 13 bases. Germline V gene data show CDR1 as SEHNR and CDR2 as FQNEAQ (reference sequence). The V gene end was trimmed by 3 bases and the J gene end by 0 bases; junction bases not matched to a gene: 8. The CDR3 contains 19 residues. CDR3: CASSFTSGRAPGSYNEQFF. The DNA for the CDR3 is TGTGCCAGCAGCTTCACTAGCGGGAGGGCTCCGGGCTCCTACAATGAGCAGTTCTTC.

CDR3 nucleotides: TGTGCCAGCAGCCTCGGGACTAGCGGGGGACAAGATACGCAGTATTTT. This sequence encodes CASSLGTSGGQDTQYF. This chain joins TRBV7-2 and TRBJ2-3, with TRBD2 matching 14 bases. After removal of 5 bases from V and 5 bases from J, the junction contained 6 bases not matched to a gene. From germline, CDR1 is SGHTA and CDR2 FQGNSA. The length of the CDR3 is 16 residues.

This chain joins TRBV27 and TRBJ2-1; 11 bases line up with TRBD2. Unmatched junction bases numbered 12, after V lost 5 bases and J lost 6 bases. CDR1 MNHEY and CDR2 SMNVEV come from the germline V gene (reference sequence). The CDR3 has 17 amino acids. The CDR3 DNA reads TGTGCCAGCAGTGAAACTAGCGGGAGTGTCGTGGGCAATGAGCAGTTCTTC. Amino acid sequence: CASSETSGSVVGNEQFF.

The V gene is TRBV7-6, the J gene TRBJ2-3; TRBD2 aligns across 7 bases. The CDR3 runs 16 residues. The J segment lost 6 bases and the V segment lost 1 base, leaving 10 bases of the junction unmatched. Germline values: CDR1 SGHVS, CDR2 FNYEAQ. The CDR3 DNA sequence: TGTGCCAGCAGCTTAGGACGGGGCGGGAGAAGCGATACGCAGTATTTT. Protein product: CASSLGRGGRSDTQYF.

The chain is built from TRBV18 and TRBJ1-3, with D perhaps TRBD1 (5 bases). Trimming took 1 base from V and 1 from J, leaving 5 bases between them. Germline V gene sequence: CDR1 KGHSH, CDR2 LQKENI. The CDR3 loop spans 14 amino acids. The CDR3 loop is CASSPQGSGNTIYF. The CDR3 DNA sequence: TGTGCCAGCTCACCACAGGGGTCTGGAAACACCATATATTTT.

J is TRBJ2-5 and V is TRBV5-1; possible D gene TRBD2, 6 bases. Per the germline V gene, CDR1 is SGHRS and CDR2 is YFSETQ. Between the trimmed V and J ends, which lost 4 bases and 5 bases, there was a span of 21 bases. This CDR3 spans 16 amino acids. DNA for the CDR3: TGCGCCAGCAGCCTGCCTGCGCCGGTGAGCGGGGAGACCCAGTACTTC. Translated, it gives CASSLPAPVSGETQYF.

V usage is TRBV3-1 (or the pseudogene TRBV3-2) and J usage is TRBJ2-5; 10 nucleotides line up with TRBD2. CDR3 length equals 14 residues. V was pared by 10 bases and J by 3 bases, with 8 bases of the junction left unmatched. Germline values: CDR1 LGHDT, CDR2 YNNKEL (reference sequence). The CDR3 here is CATSWLAGEETQYF. The CDR3 bases are TGTGCCACTTCGTGGCTAGCGGGAGAAGAGACCCAGTACTTC.

The chain has TRBV28 and TRBJ2-1; 9 nucleotides match TRBD2. The CDR3 extends over 15 amino acids. The junction had 7 bases not matched to a gene; V was cut back by 6 bases and J by 4 bases. Germline CDR1 is MDHEN and CDR2 is SYDVKM. CDR3 sequence: CASSSLLAGYNEQFF. The CDR3 DNA reads as TGTGCCAGCAGCTCCCTACTAGCGGGTTACAATGAGCAGTTCTTC.

The chain carries TRBV2 and TRBJ2-7, with D possibly TRBD2 on 6 matching bases. Trimming shortened V by 6 bases and J by 2 bases, and 17 bases separated the two germline ends. This CDR3 has 15 amino acids. The germline V gene has CDR1 SNHLY and CDR2 FYNNEI. The CDR3 reads CASSGYGRPAYEQYF. Here the CDR3 DNA reads TGTGCCAGCAGCGGATATGGGAGGCCAGCCTACGAGCAGTACTTC.

This chain joins TRBV27 and TRBJ2-1; TRBD2 aligns across 8 bases. CDR1 MNHEY and CDR2 SMNVEV come from the germline V gene (reference sequence). This CDR3 has 12 amino acids. After removal of 7 bases from V and 12 bases from J, the junction contained 8 bases not matched to a gene. The CDR3 region is CASKVAGIGQFF. The CDR3 region has the DNA TGTGCCAGCAAGGTAGCGGGGATAGGGCAGTTCTTC.

The gene calls are TRBV12-3 or TRBV12-4 and TRBJ1-2; D is possibly TRBD1 (5 bases). This CDR3 region has 13 residues. The ends were cut back, 3 bases at V and 3 bases at J, with 8 bases in the middle. CDR3 in DNA: TGTGCCAGCAGTTTGGGGGGAGACTATGGCTACACCTTC. It is translated as CASSLGGDYGYTF.

The chain combines TRBV5-1 with TRBJ2-7, with D maybe TRBD1 (6 bases). Trimming removed 5 bases at V and 2 bases at J, with 11 bases between. Germline values: CDR1 SGHRS, CDR2 YFSETQ. The CDR3 covers 13 residues. CDR3 sequence reads: CASSQGSAYEQYF. The CDR3 DNA follows: TGCGCCAGCAGTCAGGGGTCCGCCTACGAGCAGTACTTC. The full variable domain, in which reference TRBV5-1 and TRBJ2-7 provide the parts outside the CDR3, is KAGVTQTPRYLIKTRGQQVTLSCSPISGHRSVSWYQQTPGQGLQFLFEYFSETQRNKGNFPGRFSGRQFSNSRSEMNVSTLELGDSALYLCASSQGSAYEQYFGPGTRLTVT.

The gene calls are TRBV6-5 and TRBJ1-4; tentatively, D is TRBD1 (5 bases). CDR1 is MNHEY, CDR2 SVGAGI, per germline. The CDR3 contains 14 residues. Trimming shortened V by 7 bases and J by 7 bases, and 16 bases separated the two germline ends. The DNA for the CDR3 is TGTGCCAGCATGGCAGGGAACCGGGTTGAAAAACTGTTTTTT. Translation: CASMAGNRVEKLFF.

The chain recombines TRBV5-1 with TRBJ2-1; tentative D call: TRBD1 (5 bases). Germline V lookup: CDR1 SGHRS, CDR2 YFSETQ. V lost 4 bases, J lost 2 bases, and 10 bases lay in between. CDR3 length equals 14 residues. CDR3 bases: TGCGCCAGCAGCCCAGACAGTACCTACAATGAGCAGTTCTTC. Protein product: CASSPDSTYNEQFF.

The CDR3 bases are TGTGCCAGCAGTTTTTATGCGGTGGATACGCAGTATTTT. Translated: CASSFYAVDTQYF. The rearrangement uses TRBV12-3 or TRBV12-4 and TRBJ2-3; no definite D call. This CDR3 comprises 13 residues. V was clipped by 3 bases and J by 6 bases, with 10 bases between them.

The CDR3 loop is CASNRQGRQSYEQYF. CDR3 DNA: TGTGCCAGCAATAGACAGGGGAGACAATCCTACGAGCAGTACTTC. The chain recombines TRBV6-5 with TRBJ2-7, with 8 bases that match TRBD1. Germline CDR1 MNHEY, CDR2 SVGAGI. The junction had 9 bases not matched to a gene; V was cut back by 7 bases and J by 1 base. There are 15 residues in the CDR3.

The chain links TRBV29-1 to TRBJ1-4; D gene unclear. Trimming cost V 4 bases and J 8 bases, with 17 bases left between them. Germline V CDR1 and CDR2: SQVTM, ANQGSEA. The CDR3 length is 14 residues. CDR3 in DNA: TGCAGCGTTGGATTTGAGAGACAATCCGAAAAACTGTTTTTT. It translates to CSVGFERQSEKLFF.

CDR3 loop: CASSLGPRTDTQYF. The CDR3 DNA is TGTGCCAGCAGCTTAGGGCCTCGCACAGATACGCAGTATTTT. The gene calls are TRBV7-2 and TRBJ2-3; D gene ambiguous. The germline V gene has CDR1 SGHTA and CDR2 FQGNSA. Trimming shortened V by 1 base and J by 1 base, and 6 bases separated the two germline ends. This CDR3 is built from 14 residues. The complete variable domain, with remaining parts taken from reference TRBV7-2 and TRBJ2-3, reads GAGVSQSPSNKVTEKGKDVELRCDPISGHTALYWYRQSLGQGLEFLIYFQGNSAPDKSGLPSDRFSAERTGGSVSTLTIQRTQQEDSAVYLCASSLGPRTDTQYFGPGTRLTVL.

The chain employs TRBV4-1 and TRBJ2-7; D might be TRBD2 (6 bases). V shed 1 base and J shed 0 bases, with 10 bases lying between them. The CDR3 extends over 15 amino acids. The germline V gene has CDR1 MGHRA and CDR2 YSYEKL. CDR3 coding DNA: TGCGCCAGCAGCCAAGCCAGCGGGCGCTCCTACGAGCAGTACTTC. Protein: CASSQASGRSYEQYF.

V and J are TRBV2 and TRBJ1-4; D remains ambiguous. V was cut by 7 bases and J by 0 bases, with 12 bases left in between. The CDR3 contains 15 residues. Germline CDR1 and CDR2: SNHLY and FYNNEI. The CDR3 here is CASKSSLTTNEKLFF. The CDR3 DNA is TGTGCCAGCAAATCCTCTCTAACAACTAATGAAAAACTGTTTTTT. The entire variable domain, with the rest obtained from reference TRBV2 and TRBJ1-4, is as follows: EPEVTQTPSHQVTQMGQEVILRCVPISNHLYFYWYRQILGQKVEFLVSFYNNEISEKSEIFDDQFSVERPDGSNFTLKIRSTKLEDSAMYFCASKSSLTTNEKLFFGSGTQLSVL.